This TCR beta chain is drawn from a study of cytomegalovirus exposure and HLA in healthy donors. Concerning this clone itself: As yet, its antigen is unknown.

Clones were read by immunoSEQ multiplex PCR, and TCRdb kept only the in-frame ones, dropping some. The data hold under 150,000 clones, with approximately 90% observed a single time. Overall study findings and caveats: CMV antigen specificity was confirmed in vitro for three CMV-associated chains.

Germline V gives CDR1 GTSNPN, CDR2 SVGIG (reference sequence). Trimming stripped 2 bases from V and 0 bases from J, with 29 bases between. The CDR3 loop spans 21 amino acids. Sequencing input: PBMCs. The chain combines TRBV30 with TRBJ1-5; a weak D match, TRBD1 (6 bases). The sequence was collected from a young woman in good health and CMV-seronegative. CDR3 sequence: CAWSFSPGSGRGGNSNQPQHF. CDR3 bases: TGTGCCTGGAGTTTTTCCCCCGGATCGGGCAGGGGAGGGAATAGCAATCAGCCCCAGCATTTT.